One and the same sample provided the 8 T cell receptor beta chains below, sequenced in a study of blood T cell repertoires in COVID-19. Some clones are missing from TCRdb's copy, which holds only in-frame ones; the method was immunoSEQ multiplex PCR. The data show approximately 140,000 clones, about 74% seen once. Material for sequencing was peripheral blood. The receptors derive from a man aged 50 to 59 with acute or convalescent COVID-19.

The genes are TRBV5-5 and TRBJ2-2; 14 nucleotides line up with TRBD2. Trimming removed 7 bases from V and 7 bases from J; junction bases left unmatched: 9. The length of the CDR3 is 16 residues. Germline V CDR1 and CDR2: SGHKS, YYEKEE (reference sequence). The CDR3 loop reads CASLRTSGGQSGELFF. Written as DNA, the CDR3 is TGTGCCAGCCTACGGACTAGCGGGGGGCAAAGCGGGGAGCTGTTTTTT.

The chain has TRBV7-8 and TRBJ1-1; D is unresolved. The CDR3 runs 13 residues. Per the germline V gene, CDR1 is SGHVS and CDR2 is FQNEAQ. Trimming removed 1 base at V and 1 base at J, with 4 bases between. The CDR3 DNA is TGTGCCAGCAGCTTAGATAGGAACACTGAAGCTTTCTTT. This sequence encodes CASSLDRNTEAFF.

The chain links TRBV21-1 to TRBJ1-6. TRBV21-1 is flagged as a pseudogene. This CDR3 has 15 residues. Here the CDR3 reads CASVSNGSYNSPLHF. For the CDR3, the DNA is TGTGCCAGCGTTTCAAACGGGTCCTATAATTCACCCCTCCACTTT.

This chain joins TRBV19 and TRBJ2-4; possible D gene TRBD2, 6 bases. Trimming removed 3 bases from V and 1 base from J, with 13 bases in between. The CDR3 contains 16 residues. CDR1 and CDR2 from the germline V gene are LNHDA and SQIVND (reference sequence). For the CDR3, the DNA is TGTGCCAGTAGTATTGGAGGGCGAAGGGCCAAAAACATTCAGTACTTC. Protein: CASSIGGRRAKNIQYF.

J is TRBJ2-3 and V is TRBV4-2, with 10 positions matching TRBD2. The CDR3 consists of 16 residues. Germline assignment: CDR1 LGHNA and CDR2 YNFKEQ. The J segment lost 6 bases and the V segment lost 0 bases, leaving 6 bases of the junction unmatched. This CDR3 is CASSQEAVAGGDTQYF. Here the CDR3 DNA reads TGTGCCAGCAGCCAAGAAGCCGTAGCGGGGGGTGATACGCAGTATTTT.

Within the sample, this clone is medium-sized. This chain uses TRBV19 with TRBJ1-6; D perhaps matches TRBD1 (6 bases). Trimming stripped 4 bases from V and 7 bases from J, with 14 bases between. The CDR3 extends over 15 amino acids. CDR1 LNHDA and CDR2 SQIVND come from the germline V gene (reference sequence). Here the CDR3 reads CASSRIGQGNSPLHF. Here the CDR3 DNA reads TGTGCCAGTAGTAGGATTGGGCAGGGGAATTCACCCCTCCACTTT.

V and J are TRBV5-1 and TRBJ2-3; TRBD2 matches at 8 bases. Trimming cost V 4 bases and J 2 bases; bases outside gene matches: 15. The CDR3 consists of 18 residues. Germline assignment: CDR1 SGHRS and CDR2 YFSETQ. CDR3 residues: CASSGAAQGGGTTDTQYF. CDR3 DNA sequence: TGCGCCAGCAGCGGGGCCGCACAGGGCGGGGGGACCACAGATACGCAGTATTTT.

This sequence joins TRBV6-6 and TRBJ1-2; 7 bases agree with TRBD1. Germline lookup yields CDR1 MNHNY and CDR2 SVGAGI (reference sequence). The CDR3 is 13 amino acids. Trimming at V came to 2 bases and at J to 4 bases, leaving 1 base not matched to a gene. CDR3 coding DNA: TGTGCCAGCAGTTACGACAGGGCCTATGGCTACACCTTC. Protein: CASSYDRAYGYTF.